This TCR beta chain was identified during a study of T cells after yellow fever vaccination (dated by TCRdb to the late 2010s). At the level of the whole study: The SMART-Seq v4 Ultra Low Input RNA kit was used to prepare libraries from fractions with low cell numbers. To follow T-cell clones before and after both primary and booster YFV17D yellow fever vaccination, bulk TCR alpha and beta repertoires underwent longitudinal sequencing. The cohort comprised two healthy male donors, one aged 18 to 30 and one aged 30 to 39 years. Blood was drawn at multiple timepoints before and after primary and secondary immunization, with bulk PBMC replicates and cell subsets isolated.

The treatment or condition label, read with the paper, signifies: live attenuated yellow fever vaccine strain. At each blood-draw timepoint, two biological replicates of bulk PBMCs were collected. PBMCs were isolated from peripheral blood using a standard Ficoll-Paque protocol. TriZol was used to extract RNA from bulk PBMCs, CD4 and CD8 fractions, and dextramer-positive and dextramer-negative fractions. Results and caveats for the whole study, not just this receptor: Because abundant contaminating clonotypes from the bulk population could be contained in FACS-sorted repertoires, computational filtering was required. Only a couple of donors were included in the study, so the extent to which the findings can be generalized is limited. A small fraction of clonotypes showed up in both the CD4 and CD8 compartments, probably as a result of convergent recombination. After the booster, most clones that had expanded after primary vaccination were detected again (approximately 95% of CD4 and around nine tenths of CD8), suggesting broad maintenance of memory. Compared with the primary T-cell response, the secondary T-cell response was faster but weaker, reaching its peak on day 5 rather than on day 15.

Details on this clonotype: Its antigen remains unidentified. No per-base quality is available; no much larger clone lies one base away.

TCR cDNA was made using 5'RACE template switching, a step that added a universal primer site and unique molecular identifiers. Priming of cDNA synthesis was performed from both the TCR alpha and TCR beta constant segments. Two PCR steps were used to amplify libraries, with sample barcodes and sequencing adapters being added in the second step. Sequencing of libraries was done on Illumina HiSeq 2500 (2x100 bp) or NovaSeq (2x150 bp). Per the original workflow: Reads were demultiplexed and collapsed into UMI consensus sequences with MIGEC, and V(D)J alignment was performed with MiXCR. Vaccine-responding clonotypes were identified with edgeR using replicate PBMC samples, with FDR below 0.01 and a log2 fold change above 5 up to day 15 being required. Each bulk clonotype was labeled CD4 or CD8 based on which sequenced repertoire, CD4 or CD8, contained the clonotype at higher abundance. In-frame beta chains were kept once TCRdb had trimmed the public reads at Q25 with fastp and called clones with MiXCR. Entries are consolidated by CDR3 protein sequence, retaining the most common genes and DNA. For this entry, the V and J calls and clone size follow TCRdb and not the study's own pipeline. In this sample the table shows around 550,000 distinct CDR3 sequences, about a fifth of which occur a single time. The ten largest make up roughly 13% of the sample.

CDR1 and CDR2, per the germline V gene, are KGHSH and LQKENI. The cysteine opens and the phenylalanine closes a CDR3 of 14 amino acids. Only the CDR3 portion is preserved as DNA: 42 bases, with reading frame beginning at the first base. V drops 5 bases and J drops 0 bases, leaving 11 bases in between. The chain is made from TRBV18 and TRBJ2-7; the D segment might be TRBD1 or TRBD2, since each matches 5 bases. This TCR was sampled from a man aged 25-45 years who received the YFV17D yellow fever vaccine. Sequencing used PBMCs, obtained 15 days after the yellow fever booster vaccination. For the CDR3, the sequence is CASSARDRSYEQYF. The DNA sequence reads TGTGCCAGCTCAGCCCGGGACCGCTCCTACGAGCAGTACTTC.